This paragraph covers one T cell receptor beta chain sequence. The antigen remains undetermined. This record comes from a study of early T cells in non-severe SARS-CoV-2 infection. Study information: Unsorted whole blood bulk RNA was sequenced, with unpaired chains.

This CDR3 has 15 residues. CDR1 SGHAT and CDR2 FQNNGV come from the germline V gene. V lost 5 bases and J 3 bases, leaving 16 bases between the germline ends. Study-level results: VDJdb matching skewed toward anti-spike CD8 responses, missing private and CD4 specificities.

Individual cDNA molecules received unique molecular identifiers during library preparation. TCRdb recomputed calls from the 5' RACE reads with MiXCR, one row per CDR3 protein. Found here are about 100,000 distinct CDR3 sequences, less than 15% of them singletons; the top ten hold 2% to 2.5%. The J gene is TRBJ1-1, the V gene TRBV11-2, with D unclear. The clonotype comes from an adult who was a healthcare worker with PCR-confirmed SARS-CoV-2 infection or an uninfected control (not recorded which). Sequencing was performed on whole blood. The CDR3 loop is CASSPLGRGYTEAFF. CDR3 DNA: TGTGCCAGCAGCCCCCTGGGTCGCGGCTACACTGAAGCTTTCTTT.